Shown below are 21 T cell receptor beta chains from a single sample sequenced in a study of response to subunit inactivated influenza vaccine. TCRdb independently ran MiXCR on the RT-PCR reads; one entry per CDR3 protein. The data contain more than 700,000 distinct CDR3 sequences, over 20% of them singletons. The source material was PBMCs from blood, sampled more than 4 days after vaccination. The receptors originated from a man aged 50 to 59 who received an inactivated influenza vaccine.

V and J are TRBV6-5 and TRBJ2-7; D perhaps matches TRBD2 (6 bases). Trimming left V 0 bases short and J 0 bases short, with 12 bases between. The germline CDR1 and CDR2 sequences are MNHEY and SVGAGI. This CDR3 has 16 residues. The CDR3, as DNA: TGTGCCAGCAGTTACTCGATAGCGGAGCCCTCCTACGAGCAGTACTTC. This codes for CASSYSIAEPSYEQYF.

This clonotype occurred many times. The rearrangement links TRBV20-1 to TRBJ2-7; 12 bases align to TRBD2. This CDR3 spans 14 amino acids. After removal of 5 bases from V and 5 bases from J, the junction contained 7 bases not matched to a gene. Germline lookup yields CDR1 DFQATT and CDR2 SNEGSKA (reference sequence). The CDR3 DNA is TGCAGTGCTCTTACCGGACTAGCGGGAAACGAGCAGTACTTC. Translated, it gives CSALTGLAGNEQYF.

This clonotype has at least ten counts. Sequence at one end of the junction differs from germline and may be a read error. V gene TRBV5-1 combines with J gene TRBJ2-3, with no clear D. There are 12 residues in the CDR3. The germline CDR1 and CDR2 sequences are SGHRS and YFSETQ. CDR3 in DNA: TGTGCCAGCAGCTTAGACACAGATACGCAGTATTTT. Translating it yields CASSLDTDTQYF.

This clonotype was counted once. This rearrangement joins TRBV7-9 to TRBJ1-1; 7 bases are shared with TRBD1. The germline V gene has CDR1 SEHNR and CDR2 FQNEAQ (reference sequence). Losses at the gene ends were 2 bases for V and 0 bases for J; bases not matched to a gene: 3. This CDR3 spans 15 amino acids. CDR3 nucleotide sequence: TGTGCCAGCAGCTTACCGGGACAGCTGAACACTGAAGCTTTCTTT. The encoded protein is CASSLPGQLNTEAFF.

This clonotype has a handful of counts. The chain has TRBV7-9 and TRBJ2-4, with D possibly matching TRBD1 (6 bases). The CDR3 is 13 amino acids. V dropped 5 bases and J dropped 8 bases, with 13 bases sitting between them. CDR1 and CDR2 from the germline V gene are SEHNR and FQNEAQ (reference sequence). The CDR3 DNA follows: TGTGCCAGCAGCCCAACAGGGACGGACATTCAGTACTTC. Amino acids: CASSPTGTDIQYF.

This clonotype has a handful of counts. The V and J genes are TRBV29-1 and TRBJ2-1, with D maybe TRBD2 (6 bases). V lost 7 bases and J lost 0, with 10 bases in between. Per the germline V gene, CDR1 is SQVTM and CDR2 is ANQGSEA. The CDR3 sequence is 13 residues long. This CDR3 reads CSGGTSSYNEQFF. The CDR3 DNA follows: TGCAGCGGGGGGACTTCCTCCTACAATGAGCAGTTCTTC.

This chain joins TRBV28 and TRBJ2-1, with D perhaps assigned TRBD1 or TRBD2 (6 bases each). V lost 6 bases, J lost 12 bases, and 18 bases lay in between. The length of the CDR3 is 13 residues. Germline lookup yields CDR1 MDHEN and CDR2 SYDVKM. The CDR3 DNA is TGTGCCAGCAGAGGGGGGCCCCCTACCTCGCAGTTCTTC. Protein product: CASRGGPPTSQFF.

The V gene is TRBV2, the J gene TRBJ2-7, with 11 bases matching TRBD1. The length of the CDR3 is 14 residues. Germline V CDR1 and CDR2: SNHLY, FYNNEI. The V gene end was trimmed by 2 bases and the J gene end by 6 bases; junction bases not matched to a gene: 3. CDR3 coding DNA: TGTGCCAGCAGTGAACTGGGACAGGGGGGCGAGCAGTACTTC. Encoded protein: CASSELGQGGEQYF.

This chain joins TRBV10-3 and TRBJ2-7; a possible D gene is TRBD2 (6 bases). V was pared by 7 bases and J by 3 bases, with 16 bases between. The CDR3 runs to 14 residues. Germline CDR1 is ENHRY and CDR2 is SYGVKD. DNA for the CDR3: TGTGCCATCATGGGAGCTAGCGACAACTACGAGCAGTACTTC. It specifies CAIMGASDNYEQYF.

The table lists this clonotype with a few counts. This chain uses TRBV20-1 with TRBJ2-7, with 9 nucleotides matching TRBD1. Germline lookup yields CDR1 DFQATT and CDR2 SNEGSKA (reference sequence). The CDR3 has 14 residues. Trimming took 1 base from V and 3 from J; bases not matched to a gene: 4. The CDR3, as DNA: TGCAGTGCTAGAGTTCCGACAGGGGGCTACGAGCAGTACTTC. It yields the protein CSARVPTGGYEQYF.

The CDR3 DNA sequence: TGTGCCAGCCGACTAGCGGGAGCAATTATAATCACCGGGGAGCTGTTTTTT. Translation gives CASRLAGAIIITGELFF. The chain combines TRBV6-2 or TRBV6-3 with TRBJ2-2; 12 bases are shared with TRBD2. Germline V gene sequence: CDR1 MNHEY, CDR2 SVGEGT. V lost 8 bases and J lost 4; bases outside the gene matches: 11. The CDR3 has 17 amino acids.

The chain has TRBV9 and TRBJ2-7; the D is unclear. Trimming shortened V by 4 bases and J by 5 bases, and 16 bases separated the two germline ends. Germline V gives CDR1 SGDLS, CDR2 YYNGEE. This CDR3 region has 14 residues. The CDR3 coding sequence is TGTGCCAGCAGCAGACCCGGAGCAGGCCACGAGCAGTACTTC. It translates to CASSRPGAGHEQYF. Complete variable domain (other parts from reference TRBV9 and TRBJ2-7): DSGVTQTPKHLITATGQRVTLRCSPRSGDLSVYWYQQSLDQGLQFLIQYYNGEERAKGNILERFSAQQFPDLHSELNLSSLELGDSALYFCASSRPGAGHEQYFGPGTRLTVT.

The V gene is TRBV5-6, the J gene TRBJ2-3, with TRBD1 matching 10 bases. The V segment lost 4 bases and the J segment 11 bases; nucleotides outside the gene matches: 4. The CDR3 is 12 amino acids. CDR1 and CDR2 (germline): SGHDT, YYEEEE. The CDR3 DNA sequence: TGTGCCAGCAGCGCCCGGGACAGGGGGCAGTATTTT. It translates to CASSARDRGQYF.

This clonotype was counted between two and nine times. This rearrangement joins TRBV11-2 to TRBJ1-6, with D unresolved. Trimming left V 3 bases short and J 9 bases short, with 6 bases between. The germline gives CDR1 SGHAT, CDR2 FQNNGV. The CDR3 runs 12 residues. The CDR3 DNA sequence: TGTGCCAGCAGCTTGCAAACTTCACCCCTCCACTTT. The encoded protein is CASSLQTSPLHF.

This clonotype was counted a few times. The J gene is TRBJ2-7, the V gene TRBV12-3 or TRBV12-4; no definite D call. V was trimmed by 1 base and J by 1 base, leaving 11 bases between them. The CDR3 has 15 residues. CDR3 sequence (DNA): TGTGCCAGCAGTTTAGTGGGTCAGGCTTCCTACGAGCAGTACTTC. Amino acids: CASSLVGQASYEQYF.

The CDR3 sequence is CASSLGGTGPGTQYF. The DNA of the CDR3 is TGTGCCAGCAGTTTAGGCGGGACCGGCCCAGGGACCCAGTACTTC. This chain uses TRBV28 with TRBJ2-5; perhaps TRBD2 as D (6 bases). CDR1 and CDR2 from the germline V gene are MDHEN and SYDVKM. This CDR3 has 15 residues. V shed 2 bases and J shed 7 bases, with 17 bases lying between them.

V usage is TRBV24-1 and J usage is TRBJ2-5, with TRBD1 identical over 7 bases. V shed 4 bases, J shed 2 bases, and the junction held 9 bases outside the gene matches. Germline assignment: CDR1 KGHDR and CDR2 SFDVKD. The CDR3 is made up of 16 amino acids. As DNA, the CDR3 is TGTGCCACCAGTGACCCAGGACAGGCTTTACAAGAGACCCAGTACTTC. Its translation is CATSDPGQALQETQYF.

The sample holds a few counts of this clonotype. The gene calls are TRBV25-1 and TRBJ1-5; D is perhaps TRBD1 (5 bases). The CDR3 covers 16 residues. V was pared by 8 bases and J by 7 bases, with 24 bases between. In germline, CDR1 is MGHDK, CDR2 SYGVNS. This chain's CDR3 is CASLPEGRGRWQPQHF. CDR3 DNA: TGTGCCAGCCTCCCTGAGGGACGGGGTAGATGGCAGCCCCAGCATTTT.

This chain links TRBV12-3 or TRBV12-4 with TRBJ2-1, with 8 bases aligning to TRBD2. This CDR3 is built from 15 residues. V shed 5 bases, J shed 1 base, and the junction held 4 bases outside the gene matches. The CDR3 coding sequence is TGTGCCAGCAGTAACGGGAGGGCGTCCTACAATGAGCAGTTCTTC. This gives the protein CASSNGRASYNEQFF.

This clonotype was detected a few times. The gene calls are TRBV20-1 and TRBJ2-5, with D perhaps given as TRBD1 or TRBD2 (5 bases each). CDR3 size: 13 residues. V lost 6 bases, J lost 5 bases, and 16 bases lay in between. In germline, CDR1 is DFQATT, CDR2 SNEGSKA (reference sequence). The DNA for the CDR3 is TGCAGTGCGGGGACCACTGGACACGAGACCCAGTACTTC. It encodes CSAGTTGHETQYF.

The chain is built from TRBV4-3 and TRBJ2-3; D call uncertain. The DNA end favors TRBJ1-5, so the J call may be wrong. This CDR3 is 13 amino acids long. CDR1 and CDR2 from the germline V gene are LGHNA and YSLEER. The CDR3 loop reads CASSQAPHDTQHF. CDR3 nucleotides: TGCGCCAGCAGCCAAGCCCCCCACGATACGCAGCATTTT.